The entry that follows covers one T cell receptor beta chain sequence. The ends lost 6 bases at V and 5 bases at J; junction bases unmatched: 4. This CDR3 contains 13 residues. The sample is drawn from a study of blood T cell repertoires in COVID-19. As processed by the authors: Researchers report that nucleated cell counts were estimated from reference gene primer amplification. Repertoires were generated with immunoSEQ multiplex PCR, while TCRdb's copy carries only in-frame clones and drops some. V and J calls and clone size are as listed in that table; D and trimming were resolved from the DNA. The repertoire consists of about 110,000 clones, with approximately 68% occurring once and the leading ten covering around 8%.

The sample comprised peripheral blood. The TCR originated in a woman aged 55-70 years with acute or convalescent COVID-19. This chain uses TRBV12-3 or TRBV12-4 with TRBJ2-1; 7 bases fit TRBD1. The CDR3, as DNA: TGTGCCAGCAGCCGACAGGGAAACAATGAGCAGTTCTTC. Translated, it gives CASSRQGNNEQFF.